This T cell receptor beta chain was recorded in a study of control samples from healthy donors and cancer patients. Sequencing was performed with immunoSEQ multiplex PCR; in TCRdb, only in-frame clones are kept and a portion is missing. The data hold more than 150,000 clones, with roughly 91% observed a single time. The CDR3 has 15 amino acids. The germline gives CDR1 LNHNV, CDR2 YYDKDF (reference sequence). Losses at the gene ends were 3 bases for V and 2 bases for J; bases not matched to a gene: 4. This TCR was recovered from a man younger than 35 in good health. The chain links TRBV15 to TRBJ2-5; 9 bases agree with TRBD2. The source material was blood. The CDR3 here is CATSSRLAVQETQYF. CDR3 DNA sequence: TGTGCCACCAGCAGTCGACTAGCGGTACAAGAGACCCAGTACTTC.